The T cell receptor beta chain described here comes from a study of shared clonotypes between healthy human individuals. The CDR3 has 15 amino acids. V lost 3 bases and J lost 2; bases outside the gene matches: 4. CDR1 is SGHNT and CDR2 is YYREEE in the germline V gene (reference sequence). Of note for this clone: This CDR3 is also generated by other DNA sequences in the sample.

Profiled with immunoSEQ multiplex PCR; TCRdb holds only in-frame clones, not every one. The repertoire holds about 2.3 million clones, 85% to 95% seen once, with approximately 0.41% in the top ten. Source material: naive CD4+ T cells from PBMCs. The subset: CD45RA+ positively selected. The chain uses TRBV5-4 and TRBJ2-1, with 8 bases aligning to TRBD1. This clonotype originated in a man between 18 and 29 years old in good health. Some clones in this sample may be carry-over from other donors' samples. As DNA, the CDR3 is TGTGCCAGCAGCTCCGGGACAGGTACCTACAATGAGCAGTTCTTC. It translates to CASSSGTGTYNEQFF.